The 8 T cell receptor beta chains below were found in one sample sequenced in a study of cytomegalovirus exposure and HLA in healthy donors. Primers: 60 Vbeta forward and 13 Jbeta reverse. Measured with immunoSEQ multiplex PCR; TCRdb has only the in-frame clones, and not every one. The sample includes over 110,000 clones, 79% seen only once; the top ten take 2.5% to 3.5%. Sequencing input: PBMCs. The receptors originated from a female donor in good health and CMV-seronegative.

V usage is TRBV7-2 and J usage is TRBJ2-5, with 12 bases that match TRBD2. Trimming took 6 bases from V and 7 from J; bases not matched to a gene: 3. Germline assignment: CDR1 SGHTA and CDR2 FQGNSA. CDR3 length: 13 amino acids. The CDR3 here is CASRTGLAGTQYF. As DNA, the CDR3 is TGTGCCAGCAGGACGGGACTAGCGGGGACCCAGTACTTC. The full variable domain, with the rest looked up from reference TRBV7-2 and TRBJ2-5, is GAGVSQSPSNKVTEKGKDVELRCDPISGHTALYWYRQSLGQGLEFLIYFQGNSAPDKSGLPSDRFSAERTGGSVSTLTIQRTQQEDSAVYLCASRTGLAGTQYFGPGTRLLVL.

V gene TRBV27 combines with J gene TRBJ2-2; 8 bases are a match to TRBD1. This CDR3 is built from 16 residues. The V gene's germline CDR1 is MNHEY and CDR2 SMNVEV (reference sequence). The junction had 7 bases not matched to a gene; V was cut back by 4 bases and J by 3 bases. CDR3 in amino acids: CASSYHRTGYTGELFF. In DNA form, the CDR3 reads TGTGCCAGCAGTTACCACCGGACAGGGTACACCGGGGAGCTGTTTTTT.

The V call is TRBV7-2, the J call TRBJ2-3; 11 bases fit TRBD2. This CDR3 comprises 15 residues. From germline, CDR1 is SGHTA and CDR2 FQGNSA. The ends lost 4 bases at V and 8 bases at J; junction bases unmatched: 8. The CDR3 protein is CASSSIAGGLGTQYF. In nucleotides, the CDR3 is TGTGCCAGCAGCTCCATAGCGGGAGGGCTCGGTACGCAGTATTTT.

This chain uses TRBV11-3 with TRBJ2-7, with D tentatively TRBD2 (6 bases). CDR3 size: 15 residues. Looked up from germline, CDR1 is SGHNT and CDR2 is YENEEA. The V and J ends lost 1 base and 1 base respectively, with 11 bases between them. CDR3 protein: CASSLGDSLSYEQYF. CDR3 DNA sequence: TGTGCCAGCAGCTTAGGGGACTCACTATCCTACGAGCAGTACTTC.

The chain has TRBV4-3 and TRBJ2-7; D is unresolved. The CDR3 is made up of 13 amino acids. Germline CDR1 is LGHNA and CDR2 is YSLEER. V dropped 1 base and J dropped 6 bases, with 10 bases sitting between them. The CDR3 nucleotides read TGCGCCAGCAGCCAAGGTTCAGGCACCGAGCAGTACTTC. Translating gives CASSQGSGTEQYF.

The chain recombines TRBV11-2 with TRBJ2-5; 7 nucleotides align to TRBD1. The J segment lost 2 bases and the V segment lost 1 base, leaving 4 bases of the junction unmatched. The CDR3 covers 15 residues. Germline CDR1 and CDR2: SGHAT and FQNNGV. In DNA form, the CDR3 reads TGTGCCAGCAGCTTAGCCTTACAGGGGCAAGAGACCCAGTACTTC. Residues: CASSLALQGQETQYF.

For this clone: Within the sample, other DNA sequences also encode this same CDR3. The rearrangement joins TRBV7-2 to TRBJ2-7, with D maybe TRBD1 (5 bases). This CDR3 spans 14 amino acids. V dropped 5 bases and J dropped 3 bases, with 14 bases sitting between them. Germline-derived CDR1 and CDR2 are SGHTA and FQGNSA. CDR3 sequence reads: CASSLGHTGYEQYF. CDR3 coding DNA: TGTGCCAGCAGCCTCGGACATACGGGCTACGAGCAGTACTTC.

The chain has TRBV18 and TRBJ1-5; weak D call: TRBD1 (5 bases). The ends were cut back, 1 base at V and 11 bases at J, with 15 bases in the middle. CDR3 length: 14 amino acids. Germline V gives CDR1 KGHSH, CDR2 LQKENI. CDR3 amino acids: CASSPRGDPLTQHF. Here the CDR3 DNA reads TGTGCCAGCTCACCACGCGGGGACCCATTAACCCAGCATTTT. Full variable domain (outside the CDR3, taken from reference TRBV18 and TRBJ1-5): NAGVMQNPRHLVRRRGQEARLRCSPMKGHSHVYWYRQLPEEGLKFMVYLQKENIIDESGMPKERFSAEFPKEGPSILRIQQVVRGDSAAYFCASSPRGDPLTQHFGDGTRLSIL.